The 22 T cell receptor beta chains given below trace back to one sample, sequenced in a study of CD8+ T cells in alopecia areata. RNA was isolated and reverse transcribed to cDNA, the sequencing template. Profiling relied on immunoSEQ multiplex PCR, and the TCRdb table lists in-frame clones only, not all of them. The sample has 50,000 to 70,000 clones, 44% seen once. Specimen: NKG2D-low CD8+ T cells sorted from blood. These receptors all stem from a human donor with alopecia areata.

The table lists this clone with a few counts. This chain joins TRBV7-3 and TRBJ2-3; D is perhaps TRBD1 (6 bases). CDR3 length: 15 amino acids. V was clipped by 2 bases and J by 0 bases, with 9 bases between them. Germline CDR1 SGHTA, CDR2 FQGTGA. The CDR3 nucleotides read TGTGCCAGCAGCTTAGTGGGGGCCAGCACAGATACGCAGTATTTT. The encoded protein is CASSLVGASTDTQYF.

The chain combines TRBV7-3 with TRBJ2-1; D uncertain. The V and J ends lost 4 bases and 2 bases respectively, with 6 bases between them. The CDR3 is 13 amino acids. The V gene's germline CDR1 is SGHTA and CDR2 FQGTGA. CDR3 protein: CASSSGTYNEQFF. The DNA of the CDR3 is TGTGCCAGCAGCTCCGGAACCTACAATGAGCAGTTCTTC. Complete variable domain (other parts from reference TRBV7-3 and TRBJ2-1): GAGVSQTPSNKVTEKGKYVELRCDPISGHTALYWYRQSLGQGPEFLIYFQGTGAADDSGLPNDRFFAVRPEGSVSTLKIQRTERGDSAVYLCASSSGTYNEQFFGPGTRLTVL.

The chain combines TRBV29-1 with TRBJ2-7; 11 positions match TRBD2. The CDR3 covers 15 residues. The germline V gene has CDR1 SQVTM and CDR2 ANQGSEA. Losses at the gene ends were 4 bases for V and 3 bases for J; bases not matched to a gene: 8. The CDR3 here is CSVASGLAEDYEQYF. The CDR3, as DNA: TGCAGCGTTGCCTCGGGACTAGCGGAGGACTACGAGCAGTACTTC.

Only a few counts were recorded for this clone. The V and J genes are TRBV13 and TRBJ2-3; tentatively, D is TRBD1 (5 bases). This CDR3 comprises 17 residues. Deletions cut 6 bases from V and 2 bases from J, with 21 bases between. Germline loops: CDR1 PRHDT, CDR2 FYEKMQ (reference sequence). This CDR3 reads CASSQTQGSAYTDTQYF. The CDR3 DNA reads as TGTGCCAGCAGTCAAACTCAGGGATCGGCCTACACAGATACGCAGTATTTT.

The chain uses TRBV7-8 and TRBJ2-7; maybe TRBD1 (5 bases). CDR3 length: 14 residues. Germline-derived CDR1 and CDR2 are SGHVS and FQNEAQ. V lost 8 bases and J lost 2, with 16 bases in between. The CDR3 DNA is TGTGCCAGCGGGAATAAGACAGCCCCCTACGAGCAGTACTTC. This codes for CASGNKTAPYEQYF.

This clone was seen once. The chain is built from TRBV27 and TRBJ2-7, with D perhaps TRBD1 (6 bases). CDR3 length equals 15 residues. The V and J ends lost 2 bases and 3 bases respectively, with 14 bases between them. Per the germline V gene, CDR1 is MNHEY and CDR2 is SMNVEV (reference sequence). The CDR3 sequence is CASSLVGTNYYEQYF. Here the CDR3 DNA reads TGTGCCAGCAGTTTAGTCGGGACAAATTACTACGAGCAGTACTTC.

V usage is TRBV5-1 and J usage is TRBJ2-2, with D possibly matching TRBD1 (5 bases). Trimming pared 4 bases from V and 7 bases from J, leaving 20 bases between. Germline CDR1 reads SGHRS; CDR2 reads YFSETQ. The CDR3 length is 16 residues. The CDR3 nucleotides are TGCGCCAGCAGCCTCAGGGTGCCGAGCCCGGACGGGGAGCTGTTTTTT. Translated, it gives CASSLRVPSPDGELFF.

The V and J genes are TRBV2 and TRBJ2-7, with D uncertain. V was pared by 3 bases and J by 3 bases, with 6 bases between. CDR1 is SNHLY and CDR2 is FYNNEI in the germline V gene. The CDR3 contains 12 residues. CDR3 protein: CASSDESYEQYF. CDR3 coding DNA: TGTGCCAGCAGTGACGAAAGCTACGAGCAGTACTTC.

The chain couples TRBV4-3 to TRBJ2-5; 12 bases agree with TRBD2. CDR1 and CDR2 from the germline V gene are LGHNA and YSLEER. CDR3 length: 16 amino acids. With 3 bases clipped from V and 4 bases from J, the junction kept 6 bases outside the gene matches. DNA for the CDR3: TGCGCCAGCAGCCATGATAGGACTAGCGGGACAGAGACCCAGTACTTC. Translated: CASSHDRTSGTETQYF.

The V call is TRBV28, the J call TRBJ2-7; D is possibly TRBD2 (5 bases). This CDR3 is built from 13 residues. Trimming took 6 bases from V and 4 from J, leaving 13 bases between them. Per the germline V gene, CDR1 is MDHEN and CDR2 is SYDVKM. CDR3 residues: CASSPPLGYEQYF. CDR3 bases: TGTGCCAGCAGCCCTCCACTAGGTTACGAGCAGTACTTC.

This sequence joins TRBV18 and TRBJ2-7; D uncertain. Germline-derived CDR1 and CDR2 are KGHSH and LQKENI. This CDR3 is built from 13 residues. The V end was cut by 3 bases, the J end by 0 bases, with 6 bases between. In DNA, the CDR3 is TGTGCCAGCTCACCGCCCAGCTCCTACGAGCAGTACTTC. Protein: CASSPPSSYEQYF.

The genes are TRBV29-1 and TRBJ1-1; D is unresolved. The V and J ends lost 4 bases and 4 bases respectively, with 4 bases between them. Per germline, CDR1 SQVTM and CDR2 ANQGSEA. CDR3 size: 10 residues. CDR3 residues: CSVASTEAFF. The CDR3 nucleotides read TGCAGCGTTGCTTCCACTGAAGCTTTCTTT. Full variable domain (missing parts from reference TRBV29-1 and TRBJ1-1): SAVISQKPSRDICQRGTSLTIQCQVDSQVTMMFWYRQQPGQSLTLIATANQGSEATYESGFVIDKFPISRPNLTFSTLTVSNMSPEDSSIYLCSVASTEAFFGQGTRLTVV.

The chain has TRBV9 and TRBJ2-3; the D is unclear. This CDR3 has 12 amino acids. The ends were cut back, 0 bases at V and 6 bases at J, with 5 bases in the middle. Germline CDR1 reads SGDLS; CDR2 reads YYNGEE. CDR3 nucleotides: TGTGCCAGCAGCGTAGGCCCGGATACGCAGTATTTT. Protein: CASSVGPDTQYF.

The chain recombines TRBV13 with TRBJ2-5; no clear D. The CDR3 runs to 13 residues. The germline CDR1 and CDR2 sequences are PRHDT and FYEKMQ (reference sequence). The V gene lost 5 bases and the J gene lost 0 bases, with 7 bases spanning the gap. CDR3 DNA sequence: TGTGCCAGCAGCCCCCCGGACCAAGAGACCCAGTACTTC. Protein: CASSPPDQETQYF.

CDR3 bases: TGTGCCAGCAGCGTAGAGGGCAGGGCGCCCTATGGCTACACCTTC. Protein product: CASSVEGRAPYGYTF. J is TRBJ1-2 and V is TRBV9, with D possibly matching TRBD1 (5 bases). V dropped 0 bases and J dropped 4 bases, with 13 bases sitting between them. CDR3 length: 15 residues. CDR1 SGDLS and CDR2 YYNGEE come from the germline V gene.

The chain carries TRBV4-1 and TRBJ2-7, with 7 bases aligning to TRBD2. From germline, CDR1 is MGHRA and CDR2 YSYEKL. Germline trimming cut 5 bases from V and 6 bases from J; bases unmatched to any gene: 7. This CDR3 contains 13 residues. The CDR3 region is CASSTTPGGEQYF. The CDR3 nucleotides read TGCGCCAGCAGCACAACCCCGGGAGGCGAGCAGTACTTC.

Many counts were recorded for this clone. The CDR3 loop is CASSQDSGAGANVLTF. The CDR3 nucleotides read TGCGCCAGCAGCCAAGACTCGGGGGCTGGGGCCAACGTCCTGACTTTC. The rearrangement links TRBV4-3 to TRBJ2-6; possibly TRBD2 for D (6 bases). Germline CDR1 and CDR2: LGHNA and YSLEER. With 0 bases removed from V and 2 bases from J, the gap between germline ends came to 8 bases. This CDR3 contains 16 residues.

V usage is TRBV25-1 and J usage is TRBJ2-3; 7 nucleotides agree with TRBD2. Unmatched junction bases numbered 10, after V lost 2 bases and J lost 2 bases. This CDR3 comprises 17 residues. Per germline, CDR1 MGHDK and CDR2 SYGVNS. For the CDR3, the DNA is TGTGCCAGCAGTGAAGACCCTAGCGGAGACACCACAGATACGCAGTATTTT. Translated, it gives CASSEDPSGDTTDTQYF.

The chain links TRBV7-9 to TRBJ2-1; TRBD2 matches 8 bases. With V trimmed by 1 base and J by 6 bases, 5 bases remained unmatched. Germline values: CDR1 SEHNR, CDR2 FQNEAQ (reference sequence). The CDR3 is 15 amino acids. The CDR3 nucleotides are TGTGCCAGCAGCTTAGTTGGCGGGAGGAGCAATGAGCAGTTCTTC. It is translated as CASSLVGGRSNEQFF.

The chain couples TRBV14 to TRBJ2-7; D not certain. V was cut by 5 bases and J by 2 bases, with 16 bases left in between. Germline assignment: CDR1 SGHDN and CDR2 FVKESK. CDR3 length: 15 amino acids. The CDR3 is CASSMSDLPAYEQYF. CDR3 DNA sequence: TGTGCCAGCAGCATGTCAGACTTGCCGGCCTACGAGCAGTACTTC.

This clone was counted a few times. This chain joins TRBV6-5 and TRBJ2-3; weak D call: TRBD1 (6 bases). Trimming stripped 6 bases from V and 1 base from J, with 11 bases between. The CDR3 length is 14 residues. CDR1 MNHEY and CDR2 SVGAGI come from the germline V gene. CDR3: CASRGHPRTDTQYF. The DNA for the CDR3 is TGTGCCAGCAGGGGACACCCCCGCACAGATACGCAGTATTTT.

This clone was seen a handful of times. This chain joins TRBV28 and TRBJ2-5; 12 nucleotides line up with TRBD2. Germline lookup yields CDR1 MDHEN and CDR2 SYDVKM. This CDR3 is built from 15 residues. The V and J ends lost 7 bases and 3 bases, in that order; junction bases with no gene match: 6. The CDR3 reads CASTRLAGDEETQYF. CDR3 sequence (DNA): TGTGCCAGCACCAGACTAGCGGGAGACGAAGAGACCCAGTACTTC. The full variable domain, with the rest looked up from reference TRBV28 and TRBJ2-5, is DVKVTQSSRYLVKRTGEKVFLECVQDMDHENMFWYRQDPGLGLRLIYFSYDVKMKEKGDIPEGYSVSREKKERFSLILESASTNQTSMYLCASTRLAGDEETQYFGPGTRLLVL.